This T cell receptor (beta chain) was sequenced in a study of cytomegalovirus exposure and HLA in healthy donors. There are 12 residues in the CDR3. V was pared by 5 bases and J by 6 bases, with 10 bases between. Germline V CDR1 and CDR2: SEHNR, FQNEAQ (reference sequence). PCR amplification relied on 60 Vbeta primers (plus 13 Jbeta primers). TCRdb's table, derived via immunoSEQ multiplex PCR, lists solely in-frame clones and lacks some. The top ten hold around 6.9% of the sample, which has over 65,000 clones, about two thirds seen once. The sample comprised PBMCs. This chain joins TRBV7-9 and TRBJ1-1; D remains unclear. This sequence was found in a woman in her forties or fifties in good health and CMV-seropositive. The CDR3 nucleotides are TGTGCCAGCAGCCAAAATCGGGCTGAAGCTTTCTTT. Translation gives CASSQNRAEAFF.